These 5 T cell receptor beta chains share one sample of origin, sequenced in a study of T cells after yellow fever vaccination. TCRdb recomputed calls from the 5' RACE reads with MiXCR, one row per CDR3 protein. Among some 670,000 distinct CDR3 sequences listed, around an eighth were seen once. The input for sequencing was PBMCs, taken on the day of the yellow fever booster vaccination. The source of these receptors is a man aged 25 to 45 who received the YFV17D yellow fever vaccine.

The sample holds a few counts of this clonotype. This chain uses TRBV6-5 with TRBJ1-2; D gene ambiguous. V was pared by 4 bases and J by 4 bases, with 10 bases between. The CDR3 has 13 residues. Per the germline V gene, CDR1 is MNHEY and CDR2 is SVGAGI. The CDR3 region has the DNA TGTGCCAGCAGTTTCCGGGAGAGCTATGGCTACACCTTC. This translates into CASSFRESYGYTF.

This chain links TRBV12-3 or TRBV12-4 with TRBJ2-3; the D is unclear. V was pared by 3 bases and J by 7 bases, with 11 bases between. The CDR3 is 13 amino acids. In DNA form, the CDR3 reads TGTGCCAGCAGTTTGTCACTGTTAAATACGCAGTATTTT. It codes for CASSLSLLNTQYF.

This rearrangement joins TRBV28 to TRBJ2-7, with D possibly TRBD1 on 5 matching bases. CDR1 MDHEN and CDR2 SYDVKM come from the germline V gene. This CDR3 has 13 amino acids. V lost 7 bases to trimming and J lost 4 bases, with 14 bases between them. CDR3 region: CASNEIGHYEQYF. CDR3 nucleotide sequence: TGTGCCAGCAACGAGATAGGACATTACGAGCAGTACTTC.

This clonotype has more than one count but fewer than ten. V usage is TRBV18 and J usage is TRBJ1-4, with D maybe TRBD1 (6 bases). There are 15 residues in the CDR3. Germline values: CDR1 KGHSH, CDR2 LQKENI. V was clipped by 1 base and J by 4 bases, with 10 bases between them. CDR3 residues: CASSPLRGDNEKLFF. CDR3 nucleotide sequence: TGTGCCAGCTCACCACTCAGGGGCGATAATGAAAAACTGTTTTTT.

CDR3: CSAGRVDTQYF. In DNA form, the CDR3 reads TGCAGTGCTGGACGGGTAGATACGCAGTATTTT. The chain couples TRBV20-1 to TRBJ2-3; D remains unclear. This CDR3 is 11 amino acids long. The germline V gene has CDR1 DFQATT and CDR2 SNEGSKA (reference sequence). The germline V and J ends were trimmed by 5 bases and 5 bases, with 8 bases remaining between them.